This T cell receptor beta chain was observed in a study of Ad26.COV2.S vaccination and SARS-CoV-2 variants. At the level of the study: Ad26.COV2.S given intramuscularly, once or twice 56 days apart.

Treatment given: about 20 received Ad26.COV2.S at low or high dose, single or two shots; 5 received placebo; per-sample allocation not given. Collection of samples fell on day 63 after the first vaccine or placebo injection. The shot given was an Ad26 vector that makes Wuhan-strain SARS-CoV-2 spike. The CDR3 length is 16 residues. Germline trimming cut 1 base from V and 3 bases from J; bases unmatched to any gene: 7. CDR1 is MGHDK and CDR2 is SYGVNS in the germline V gene. Measured with immunoSEQ multiplex PCR; TCRdb has only the in-frame clones, and not every one. The data hold a few hundred thousand clones, with around 90% observed a single time.

The sample here was peripheral blood, taken in a trial of Ad26.COV2.S vaccine versus placebo. The V and J genes are TRBV25-1 and TRBJ1-1; 8 bases fit TRBD1. The sequence derives from a person aged 18-65 years who received the Ad26.COV2.S COVID-19 vaccine or a placebo. This chain's CDR3 is CASSEFPGGRDTEAFF. For the CDR3, the DNA is TGTGCCAGCAGTGAATTCCCAGGGGGCCGGGACACTGAAGCTTTCTTT.